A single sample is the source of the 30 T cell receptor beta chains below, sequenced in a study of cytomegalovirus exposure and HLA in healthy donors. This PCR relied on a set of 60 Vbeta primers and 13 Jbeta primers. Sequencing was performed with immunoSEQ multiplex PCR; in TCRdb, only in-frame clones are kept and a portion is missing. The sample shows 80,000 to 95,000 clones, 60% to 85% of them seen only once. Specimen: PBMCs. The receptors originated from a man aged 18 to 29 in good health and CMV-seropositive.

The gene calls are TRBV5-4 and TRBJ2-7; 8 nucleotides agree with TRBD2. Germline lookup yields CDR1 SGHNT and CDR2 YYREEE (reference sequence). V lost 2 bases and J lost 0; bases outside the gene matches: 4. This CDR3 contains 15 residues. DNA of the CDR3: TGTGCCAGCAGCTTCCGCCTAGCGGGCTCCTACGAGCAGTACTTC. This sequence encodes CASSFRLAGSYEQYF.

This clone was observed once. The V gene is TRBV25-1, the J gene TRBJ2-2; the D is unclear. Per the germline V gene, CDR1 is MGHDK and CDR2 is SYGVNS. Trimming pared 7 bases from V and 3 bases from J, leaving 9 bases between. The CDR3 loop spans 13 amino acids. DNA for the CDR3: TGTGCCAGCACGACTGATCACACCGGGGAGCTGTTTTTT. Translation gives CASTTDHTGELFF.

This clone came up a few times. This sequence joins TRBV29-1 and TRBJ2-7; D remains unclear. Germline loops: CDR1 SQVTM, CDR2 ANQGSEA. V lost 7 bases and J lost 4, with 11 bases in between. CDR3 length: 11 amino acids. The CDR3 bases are TGCAGCGCCTCGGGTGGATACGAGCAGTACTTC. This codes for CSASGGYEQYF.

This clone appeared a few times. The CDR3 spells CASSVLGGGDTQYF. The CDR3 DNA is TGTGCCAGCAGTGTTTTAGGGGGCGGGGATACGCAGTATTTT. The chain is built from TRBV6-1 and TRBJ2-3; 7 nucleotides agree with TRBD1. This CDR3 has 14 residues. V lost 4 bases, J lost 6 bases, and 7 bases stayed unmatched. Germline V gene sequence: CDR1 MNHNS, CDR2 SASEGT.

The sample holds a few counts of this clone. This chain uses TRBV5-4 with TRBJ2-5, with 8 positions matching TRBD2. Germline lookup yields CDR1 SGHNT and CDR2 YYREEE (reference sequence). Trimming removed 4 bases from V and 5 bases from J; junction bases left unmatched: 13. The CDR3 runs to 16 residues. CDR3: CASSPLGAGVQETQYF. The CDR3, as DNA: TGTGCCAGCAGCCCACTCGGAGCGGGAGTACAGGAGACCCAGTACTTC.

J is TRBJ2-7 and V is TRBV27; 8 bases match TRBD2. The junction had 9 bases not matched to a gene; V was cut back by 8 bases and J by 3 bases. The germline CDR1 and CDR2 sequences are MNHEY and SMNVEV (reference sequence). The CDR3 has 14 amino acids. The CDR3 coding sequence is TGTGCCAGCGGGGACGGGAGGGGAGACTACGAGCAGTACTTC. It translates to CASGDGRGDYEQYF.

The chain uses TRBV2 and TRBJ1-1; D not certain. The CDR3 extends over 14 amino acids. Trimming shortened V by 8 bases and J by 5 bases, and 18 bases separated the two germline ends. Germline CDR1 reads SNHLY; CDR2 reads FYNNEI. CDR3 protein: CASARQMEGTEAFF. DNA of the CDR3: TGTGCCAGCGCCAGACAAATGGAGGGAACTGAAGCTTTCTTT.

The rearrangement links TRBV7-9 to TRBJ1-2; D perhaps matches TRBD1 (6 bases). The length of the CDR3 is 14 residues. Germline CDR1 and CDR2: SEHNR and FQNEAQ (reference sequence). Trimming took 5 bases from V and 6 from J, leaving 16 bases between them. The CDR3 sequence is CASSSTGSSDGYTF. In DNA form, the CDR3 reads TGTGCCAGCAGCAGTACAGGGTCGTCTGATGGCTACACCTTC.

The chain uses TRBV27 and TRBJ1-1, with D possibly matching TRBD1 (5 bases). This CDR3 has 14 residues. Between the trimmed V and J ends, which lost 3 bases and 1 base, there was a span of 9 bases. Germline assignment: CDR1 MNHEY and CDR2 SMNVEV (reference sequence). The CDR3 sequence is CASSFLQGNTEAFF. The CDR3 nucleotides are TGTGCCAGCAGTTTCCTCCAGGGGAACACTGAAGCTTTCTTT.

CDR3 DNA sequence: TGTGCCAGCAGTTTACCCCTAGCGGGAGTATACGAGCAGTACTTC. This sequence encodes CASSLPLAGVYEQYF. V usage is TRBV28 and J usage is TRBJ2-7; 10 bases are a match to TRBD2. Germline V gene lookup returns CDR1 MDHEN and CDR2 SYDVKM. V lost 2 bases to trimming and J lost 4 bases; unmatched junction nucleotides: 5. The CDR3 covers 15 residues.

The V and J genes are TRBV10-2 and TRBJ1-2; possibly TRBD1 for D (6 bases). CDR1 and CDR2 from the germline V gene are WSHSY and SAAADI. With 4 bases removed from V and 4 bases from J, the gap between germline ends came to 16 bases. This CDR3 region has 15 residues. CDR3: CASSATQGLTYGYTF. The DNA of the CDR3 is TGCGCCAGCAGTGCCACACAGGGCCTCACCTATGGCTACACCTTC.

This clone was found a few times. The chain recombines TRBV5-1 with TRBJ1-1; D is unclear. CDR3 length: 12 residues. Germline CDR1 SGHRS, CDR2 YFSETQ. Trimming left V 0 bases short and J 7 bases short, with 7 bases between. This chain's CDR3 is CASSLAAGEAFF. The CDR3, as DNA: TGCGCCAGCAGCTTGGCCGCAGGTGAAGCTTTCTTT.

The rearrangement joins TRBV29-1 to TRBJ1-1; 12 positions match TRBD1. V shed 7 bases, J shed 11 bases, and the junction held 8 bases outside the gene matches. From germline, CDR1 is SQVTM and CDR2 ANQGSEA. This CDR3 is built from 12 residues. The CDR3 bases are TGCAGCGGGGGACAGGGGGCTTCCCTCGCTTTCTTT. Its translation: CSGGQGASLAFF.

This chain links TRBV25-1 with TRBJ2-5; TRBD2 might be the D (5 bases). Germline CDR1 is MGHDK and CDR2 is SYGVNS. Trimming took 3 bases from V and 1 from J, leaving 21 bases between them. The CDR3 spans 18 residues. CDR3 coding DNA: TGTGCCAGCAGTGACCGCCAAGGTGAGGGCGAATTCCAAGAGACCCAGTACTTC. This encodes CASSDRQGEGEFQETQYF. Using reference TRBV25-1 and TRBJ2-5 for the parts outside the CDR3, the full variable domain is EADIYQTPRYLVIGTGKKITLECSQTMGHDKMYWYQQDPGMELHLIHYSYGVNSTEKGDLSSESTVSRIRTEHFPLTLESARPSHTSQYLCASSDRQGEGEFQETQYFGPGTRLLVL.

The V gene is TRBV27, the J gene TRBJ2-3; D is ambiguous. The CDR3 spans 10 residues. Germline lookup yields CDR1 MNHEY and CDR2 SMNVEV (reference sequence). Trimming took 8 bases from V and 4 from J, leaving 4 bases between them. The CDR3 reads CASGPDTQYF. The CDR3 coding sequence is TGTGCCAGCGGCCCAGATACGCAGTATTTT.

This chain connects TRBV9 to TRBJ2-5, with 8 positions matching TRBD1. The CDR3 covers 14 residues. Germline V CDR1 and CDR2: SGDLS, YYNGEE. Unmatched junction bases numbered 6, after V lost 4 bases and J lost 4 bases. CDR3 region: CASSPRTGSETQYF. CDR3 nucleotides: TGTGCCAGCAGCCCCCGGACAGGGTCAGAGACCCAGTACTTC.

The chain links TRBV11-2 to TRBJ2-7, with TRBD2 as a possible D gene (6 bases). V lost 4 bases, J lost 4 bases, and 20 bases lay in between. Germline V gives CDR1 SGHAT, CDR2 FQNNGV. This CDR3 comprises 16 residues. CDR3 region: CASSSHTGSKAYEQYF. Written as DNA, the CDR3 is TGTGCCAGCAGCTCCCATACCGGGAGTAAAGCGTACGAGCAGTACTTC. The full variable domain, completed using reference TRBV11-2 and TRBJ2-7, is EAGVAQSPRYKIIEKRQSVAFWCNPISGHATLYWYQQILGQGPKLLIQFQNNGVVDDSQLPKDRFSAERLKGVDSTLKIQPAKLEDSAVYLCASSSHTGSKAYEQYFGPGTRLTVT.

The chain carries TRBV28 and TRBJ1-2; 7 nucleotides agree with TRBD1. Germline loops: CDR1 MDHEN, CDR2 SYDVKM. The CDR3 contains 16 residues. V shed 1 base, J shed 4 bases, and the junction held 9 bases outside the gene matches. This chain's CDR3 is CASSLSLRGLSYGYTF. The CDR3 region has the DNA TGTGCCAGCAGTTTATCCCTCAGGGGGTTGAGCTATGGCTACACCTTC.

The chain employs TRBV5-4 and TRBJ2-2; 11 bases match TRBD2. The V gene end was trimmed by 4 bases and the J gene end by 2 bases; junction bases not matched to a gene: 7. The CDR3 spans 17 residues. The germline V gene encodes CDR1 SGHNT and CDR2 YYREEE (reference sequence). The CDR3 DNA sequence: TGTGCCAGCAGCCAAGACGGGACTAGCGGTAACACCGGGGAGCTGTTTTTT. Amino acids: CASSQDGTSGNTGELFF.

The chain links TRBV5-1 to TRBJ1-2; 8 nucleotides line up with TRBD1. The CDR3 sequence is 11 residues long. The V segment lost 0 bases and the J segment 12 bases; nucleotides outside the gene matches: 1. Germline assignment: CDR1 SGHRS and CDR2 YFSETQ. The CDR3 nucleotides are TGCGCCAGCAGCTTGGGGACAGGGAACACCTTC. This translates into CASSLGTGNTF.

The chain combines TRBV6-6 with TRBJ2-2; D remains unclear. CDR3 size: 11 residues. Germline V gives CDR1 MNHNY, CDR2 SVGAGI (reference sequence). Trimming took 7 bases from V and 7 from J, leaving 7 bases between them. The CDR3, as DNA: TGTGCCAGCAACCAGATCGGGGAGCTGTTTTTT. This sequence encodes CASNQIGELFF.

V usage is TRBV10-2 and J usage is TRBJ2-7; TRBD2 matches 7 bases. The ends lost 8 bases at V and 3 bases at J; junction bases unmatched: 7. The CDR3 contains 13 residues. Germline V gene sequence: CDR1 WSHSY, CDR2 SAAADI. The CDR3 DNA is TGCGCCAGCGGGAGGGACTTAAGCTACGAGCAGTACTTC. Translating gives CASGRDLSYEQYF.

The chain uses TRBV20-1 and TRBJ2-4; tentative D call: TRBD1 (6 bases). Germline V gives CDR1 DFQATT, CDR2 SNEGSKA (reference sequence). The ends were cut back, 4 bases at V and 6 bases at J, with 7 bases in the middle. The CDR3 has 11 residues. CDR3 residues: CSANRANIQYF. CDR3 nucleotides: TGCAGTGCTAACAGGGCAAACATTCAGTACTTC.

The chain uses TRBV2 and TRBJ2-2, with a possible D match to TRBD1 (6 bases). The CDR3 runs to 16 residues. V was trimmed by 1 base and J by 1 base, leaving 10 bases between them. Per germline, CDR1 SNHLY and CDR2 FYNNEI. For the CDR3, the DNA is TGTGCCAGCAGTGAAGGTCTAGGGGGGAACACCGGGGAGCTGTTTTTT. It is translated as CASSEGLGGNTGELFF.

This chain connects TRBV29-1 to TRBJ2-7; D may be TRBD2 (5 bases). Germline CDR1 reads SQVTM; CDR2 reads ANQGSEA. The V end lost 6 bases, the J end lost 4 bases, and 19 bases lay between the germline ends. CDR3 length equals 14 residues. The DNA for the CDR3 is TGCAGCGTCGCCGGCGGACTGGGAGAGTACGAGCAGTACTTC. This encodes CSVAGGLGEYEQYF.

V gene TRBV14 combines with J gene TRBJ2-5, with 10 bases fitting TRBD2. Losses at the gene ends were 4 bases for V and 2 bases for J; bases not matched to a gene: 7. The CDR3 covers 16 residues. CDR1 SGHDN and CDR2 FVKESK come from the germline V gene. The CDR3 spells CASSRGGLAPQETQYF. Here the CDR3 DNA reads TGTGCCAGCAGCCGAGGGGGACTAGCGCCTCAAGAGACCCAGTACTTC.

For the CDR3, the DNA is TGTGCCAGCAGTGATAGTCGGGGGGGAAACACCATATATTTT. This gives the protein CASSDSRGGNTIYF. The chain is built from TRBV25-1 and TRBJ1-3; D might be TRBD1 (5 bases). V lost 3 bases and J 4 bases, leaving 10 bases between the germline ends. CDR1 MGHDK and CDR2 SYGVNS come from the germline V gene. The CDR3 extends over 14 amino acids.

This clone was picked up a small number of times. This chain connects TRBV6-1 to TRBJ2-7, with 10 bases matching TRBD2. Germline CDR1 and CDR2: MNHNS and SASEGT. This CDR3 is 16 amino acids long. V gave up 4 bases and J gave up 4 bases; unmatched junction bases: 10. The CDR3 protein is CASSGGPAGGQYEQYF. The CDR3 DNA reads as TGTGCCAGCAGTGGTGGTCCAGCGGGAGGGCAATACGAGCAGTACTTC.

The CDR3 sequence: CASSPLTRPQETQYF. CDR3 coding DNA: TGTGCCAGCTCACCATTGACTAGGCCCCAAGAGACCCAGTACTTC. The gene calls are TRBV18 and TRBJ2-5; weak D call: TRBD2 (6 bases). The V gene's germline CDR1 is KGHSH and CDR2 LQKENI. Trimming removed 2 bases from V and 1 base from J, with 11 bases in between. The length of the CDR3 is 15 residues.

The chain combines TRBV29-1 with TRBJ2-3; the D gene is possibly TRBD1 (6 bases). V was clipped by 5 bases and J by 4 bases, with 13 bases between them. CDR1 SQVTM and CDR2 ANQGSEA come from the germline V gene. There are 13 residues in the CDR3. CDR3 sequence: CSVRRDTSDTQYF. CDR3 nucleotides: TGCAGCGTTAGACGGGACACCTCAGATACGCAGTATTTT.